The subject of this entry is one T cell receptor (beta chain). Antigen specificity is unknown. This sample was taken from a study of shared clonotypes between healthy human individuals. Study conclusions and caveats: Across subsets, estimated richness was generally greater for naive than for memory populations.

Several immunoSEQ 96-well plates shared each subset's DNA, each plate a replicate. Using immunoSEQ multiplex PCR, the repertoire was profiled, and TCRdb retains in-frame clones only, with some absent. Among 1.6 million or so clones listed, roughly 95% were seen once. The sequence came from a man younger than 45 in good health. The sequenced sample was naive CD4+ T cells sorted from blood. Subset given: CD45RA+ positively selected.

CDR3 loop: CASSLGPAPAQGLQYF. CDR3 bases: TGTGCCAGCAGCCTAGGACCAGCACCGGCACAAGGGCTCCAGTACTTC. V is TRBV7-2 and J is TRBJ2-5; D is unclear. Germline V gene data show CDR1 as SGHTA and CDR2 as FQGNSA. The CDR3 has 16 residues. V was cut by 5 bases and J by 10 bases, with 26 bases left in between.